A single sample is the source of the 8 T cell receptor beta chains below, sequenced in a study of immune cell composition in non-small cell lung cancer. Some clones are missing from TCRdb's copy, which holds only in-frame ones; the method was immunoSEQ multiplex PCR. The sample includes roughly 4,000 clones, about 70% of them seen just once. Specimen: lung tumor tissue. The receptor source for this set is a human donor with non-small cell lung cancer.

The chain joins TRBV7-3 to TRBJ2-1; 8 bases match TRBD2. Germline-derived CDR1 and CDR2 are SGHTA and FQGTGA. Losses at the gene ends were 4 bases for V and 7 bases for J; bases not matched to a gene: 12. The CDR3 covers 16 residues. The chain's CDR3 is CASSSYTGGPYNEQFF. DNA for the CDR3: TGTGCCAGCAGCTCCTATACGGGGGGGCCTTATAATGAGCAGTTCTTC.

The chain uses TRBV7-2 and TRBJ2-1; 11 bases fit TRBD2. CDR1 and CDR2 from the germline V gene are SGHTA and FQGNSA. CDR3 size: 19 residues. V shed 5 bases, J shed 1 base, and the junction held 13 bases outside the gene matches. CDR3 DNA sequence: TGTGCCAGCAGCACCGAACTAGCGGGAGCCACCGGGTCCTACAATGAGCAGTTCTTC. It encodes CASSTELAGATGSYNEQFF.

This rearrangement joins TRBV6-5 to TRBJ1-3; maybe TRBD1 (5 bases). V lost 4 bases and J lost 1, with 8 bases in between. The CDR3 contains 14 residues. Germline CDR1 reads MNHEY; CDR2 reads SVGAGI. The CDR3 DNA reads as TGTGCCAGCAGTTGGGAGGGGTCTGGAAACACCATATATTTT. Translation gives CASSWEGSGNTIYF.

The DNA for the CDR3 is TGTGCCAGCAGCGACAGGGGGCCCACAGATACGCAGTATTTT. The encoded protein is CASSDRGPTDTQYF. The rearrangement links TRBV5-4 to TRBJ2-3; TRBD1 aligns across 10 bases. Trimming removed 4 bases from V and 2 bases from J; junction bases left unmatched: 1. From germline, CDR1 is SGHNT and CDR2 YYREEE (reference sequence). The CDR3 sequence is 14 residues long.

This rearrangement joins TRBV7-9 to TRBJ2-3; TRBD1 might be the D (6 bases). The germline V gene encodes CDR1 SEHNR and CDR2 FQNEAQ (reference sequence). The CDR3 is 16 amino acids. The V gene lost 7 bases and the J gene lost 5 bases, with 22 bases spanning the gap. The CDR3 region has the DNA TGTGCCAGCACCAGGGGTCCCGGGCAAGGAGGAGATACGCAGTATTTT. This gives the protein CASTRGPGQGGDTQYF.

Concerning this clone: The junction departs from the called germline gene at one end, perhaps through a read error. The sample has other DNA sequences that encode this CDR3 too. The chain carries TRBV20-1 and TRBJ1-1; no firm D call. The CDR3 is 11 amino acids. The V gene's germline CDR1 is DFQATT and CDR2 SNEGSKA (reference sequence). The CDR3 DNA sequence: TGCAGTGCTAGCGGACGGACTGAGGCTTTCTTT. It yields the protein CSASGRTEAFF.

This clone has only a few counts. CDR3 in DNA: TGTGCCTGGAGTGTAAATGGGTGGGGTCTAGCAGATACGCAGTATTTT. Translating gives CAWSVNGWGLADTQYF. The chain employs TRBV30 and TRBJ2-3; D not resolved. The V gene's germline CDR1 is GTSNPN and CDR2 SVGIG (reference sequence). V lost 0 bases and J 4 bases, leaving 17 bases between the germline ends. This CDR3 spans 16 amino acids.

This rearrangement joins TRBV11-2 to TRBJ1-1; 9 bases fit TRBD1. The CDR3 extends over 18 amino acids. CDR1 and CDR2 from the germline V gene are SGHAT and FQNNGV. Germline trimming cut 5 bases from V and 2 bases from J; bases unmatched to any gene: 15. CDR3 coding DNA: TGTGCCAGCAGCCCCTCTCGGACAGGGGATTTAGGTAACACTGAAGCTTTCTTT. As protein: CASSPSRTGDLGNTEAFF.